This T cell receptor beta chain was identified during a study of control samples from healthy donors and cancer patients. Produced via immunoSEQ multiplex PCR; TCRdb's table is partial and in-frame only. The top ten hold about a sixth of the sample, which has some 14,000 clones, around three quarters seen once. The CDR3 length is 16 residues. V shed 5 bases and J 0 bases; nucleotides not matched to a gene: 5. Looked up from germline, CDR1 is SGHTA and CDR2 is FQGNSA. The TCR originated in a female donor with lung cancer. Source material: formalin-fixed, paraffin-embedded tissue. The rearrangement joins TRBV7-2 to TRBJ1-3; TRBD1 agrees at 9 bases. The CDR3 bases are TGTGCCAGCAGCCCACAGGGGGCGAGCTCTGGAAACACCATATATTTT. Translating gives CASSPQGASSGNTIYF.